This T cell receptor (beta chain) was sequenced during a study of CD8 T cells in Susac syndrome. Whole-study findings and limits: As acknowledged by the study, its TCR sequencing and HLA analysis included a relatively small number of individuals.

The sequenced target, TCR beta, came from blood CD8+ and CD4+ T cells. In contrast to the negatively isolated CD8+ and CD4+ T cells, TEMRA cells were FACS-enriched. This clonotype is medium-sized. Its antigen is not identified. Reverse transcription of about 0.45 to 1 ug RNA used random hexamers. Across 54 Vbeta and 13 Jbeta, TCR beta CDR3 was amplified with immunoSEQ multiplex PCR. TCRdb reanalysed the immunoSEQ multiplex PCR reads using MiXCR and keeps one entry per CDR3 protein. The sample lists 180,000 or so distinct CDR3 sequences, over 85% occurring once. The V end was cut by 8 bases, the J end by 2 bases, with 6 bases between. The CDR3 extends over 11 amino acids. CDR1 and CDR2 (germline): KGHSH, LQKENI.

The chain is built from TRBV18 and TRBJ2-5; no clear D. Material for sequencing was CD4+ T cells from PBMCs. This TCR was recovered from a human donor in good health. CDR3 sequence reads: CASSPQETQYF. The CDR3 DNA reads as TGTGCCAGCAGCCCTCAAGAGACCCAGTACTTC.